This is a list of T cell receptor beta chains from one sample in a study of blood T cell repertoires in COVID-19. This table comes from immunoSEQ multiplex PCR, and its TCRdb copy is limited to in-frame clones, with some not included. Among about 95,000 clones listed, roughly 81% were seen once. The sample taken for sequencing was peripheral blood. The receptors stem from a man at least 80 years old with COVID-19, enrolled during active disease. Each CDR3 is given with its conserved first and last residue. The D gene is left open where the match is weak. The size entry is marked missing in some rows and otherwise reads once, few, many or a size class.

TRBJ2-1 | TRBD1 | . | TRBV9 | CASSVATGGFDEQFF | TGTGCCAGCAGCGTAGCGACAGGGGGGTTCGATGAGCAGTTCTTC
TRBJ1-5 | . | . | TRBV9 | CASSVGQDNQPQHF | TGTGCCAGCAGCGTAGGTCAGGACAATCAGCCCCAGCATTTT
TRBJ1-2 | TRBD1 | . | TRBV5-4 | CASSFLTGGAGANYGYTF | TGTGCCAGCAGCTTTCTTACAGGGGGCGCCGGAGCTAACTATGGCTACACCTTC
TRBJ2-7 | TRBD1 | . | TRBV5-4 | CASSRDRSSYEQYF | TGTGCCAGCAGCCGGGACAGGAGCTCCTACGAGCAGTACTTC
TRBJ1-5 | . | once | TRBV2 | CASSGGLNNQPQHF | TGTGCCAGCAGTGGTGGGCTTAACAATCAGCCCCAGCATTTT
TRBJ2-7 | TRBD2 | few | TRBV19 | CASSIQRGYEQYF | TGTGCCAGTAGTATCCAGCGGGGTTACGAGCAGTACTTC
TRBJ2-1 | . | . | TRBV28 | CASTTMIRVLNNEQFF | TGTGCCAGCACCACCATGATACGGGTATTAAACAATGAGCAGTTCTTC
TRBJ2-3 | . | . | TRBV19 | CASSTQGSDTQYF | TGTGCCAGTAGTACCCAGGGCTCAGATACGCAGTATTTT
TRBJ2-1 | TRBD1 | . | TRBV7-7 | CASSPLGQGSYNEQFF | TGTGCCAGCAGCCCTTTGGGACAGGGCTCCTACAATGAGCAGTTCTTC
TRBJ2-5 | . | few | TRBV5-1 | CASSLGAGQETQYF | TGCGCCAGCAGCTTGGGGGCAGGACAAGAGACCCAGTACTTC
TRBJ1-4 | . | few | TRBV3-1/TRBV3-2 | CASSHGDRNEKLFF | TGTGCCAGCAGCCACGGAGACAGGAATGAAAAACTGTTTTTT
TRBJ2-1 | TRBD2 | . | TRBV7-9 | CASSLFPLVAGVHEQFF | TGTGCCAGCAGCTTATTTCCCCTGGTAGCGGGAGTGCATGAGCAGTTCTTC
TRBJ2-5 | TRBD1 | few | TRBV10-2 | CASSEVGTGKETQYF | TGCGCCAGCAGTGAGGTGGGGACAGGGAAAGAGACCCAGTACTTC
TRBJ1-5 | . | . | TRBV4-1 | CASSQTMDPQPQHF | TGCGCCAGCAGCCAGACTATGGACCCTCAGCCCCAGCATTTT
TRBJ2-7 | . | . | TRBV5-1 | CASSLVVSDEQYF | TGCGCCAGCAGCTTGGTTGTTAGCGACGAGCAGTACTTC
TRBJ2-7 | TRBD1 | . | TRBV30 | CAWATGGPSYEQYF | TGTGCCTGGGCGACAGGGGGCCCCTCCTACGAGCAGTACTTC
TRBJ2-3 | TRBD1 | once | TRBV29-1 | CSVDDRGQTDTQYF | TGCAGCGTTGACGACAGGGGGCAAACAGATACGCAGTATTTT
TRBJ2-7 | TRBD2 | . | TRBV6-2/TRBV6-3 | CASSRLAGRGGRSYEQYF | TGTGCCAGCAGCCGACTAGCGGGGAGAGGAGGTAGATCCTACGAGCAGTACTTC
TRBJ2-2 | TRBD2 | . | TRBV6-4 | CASSDSTSGTLNTGELFF | TGTGCCAGCAGTGACTCGACTAGCGGGACTCTAAACACCGGGGAGCTGTTTTTT
TRBJ1-1 | . | . | TRBV7-2 | CASSLSLAGSAFF | TGTGCCAGCAGCTTATCTCTGGCGGGGTCTGCTTTCTTT
TRBJ2-1 | . | . | TRBV9 | CASSSRLGSSYNEQFF | TGTGCCAGCAGCTCCAGACTAGGGAGCTCCTACAATGAGCAGTTCTTC